This section outlines one T cell receptor (beta chain) sequence together with its context. Its antigen is currently unknown. Method: immunoSEQ multiplex PCR; TCRdb's copy keeps in-frame clones and lacks some. This table has roughly 89,000 clones, roughly 93% appearing once. The record originates from a study of OX40 agonist ivuxolimab in advanced cancers. Study results and caveats: The study observed clonal expansion of CD4+ and CD8+ blood T cells by week 6 at 0.1 to 3.0 mg/kg. Among expanded peripheral T cells, antigen specificity went undetermined.

The CDR3 sequence is 14 residues long. The germline CDR1 and CDR2 sequences are SGHTA and FQGNSA. The V and J ends lost 1 base and 11 bases, in that order; junction bases with no gene match: 5. This receptor was identified in an adult with an advanced solid tumor such as melanoma, head and neck, liver or kidney cancer. This sample comprised CD4+ or CD8+ T cells sorted from blood, obtained in a trial of the OX40 agonist ivuxolimab. The chain recombines TRBV7-2 with TRBJ2-5; 12 bases fit TRBD2. The DNA for the CDR3 is TGTGCCAGCAGCTTAGTACTAGCGGGAGGCCGGCAGTACTTC. This codes for CASSLVLAGGRQYF.